The present TCR beta chain was sequenced within a study of blood T cell repertoires in COVID-19. For the study at large: Sample material is recorded as cDNA or gDNA derived from T cells, B-cell-depleted T cells, or PBMCs.

Only in-frame clones appear in the TCRdb table, and some are missing; sequencing was by immunoSEQ multiplex PCR. This table has approximately 250,000 clones, roughly 86% appearing once. V lost 11 bases and J lost 0, with 8 bases in between. Germline values: CDR1 MNHEY, CDR2 SVGAGI. The length of the CDR3 is 12 residues. The V gene is TRBV6-5, the J gene TRBJ1-3; D gene uncertain. The clonotype was recovered from a woman aged 80 or over with COVID-19, enrolled during active disease. Sequenced sample: peripheral blood. CDR3 nucleotide sequence: TGTGCCGGCGGGAGCTCTGGAAACACCATATATTTT. Encoded protein: CAGGSSGNTIYF.